This T cell receptor (beta chain) was obtained from a study of shared clonotypes between healthy human individuals. Study findings and constraints: Sampling was confined to blood; repertoires within tissues likely differ. How much donors shared clonotypes was expected to be affected by sequencing depth.

With respect to this clone: Its antigen is unknown.

Naive CD8 populations comprised CD45RO-negative cells positively selected for CCR7, excluding terminally differentiated effector memory CD45RA+ cells. In replicate PCRs of sorted subsets, about 220 ng DNA, approximately 32,000 T cell genomes, was used. Profiled with immunoSEQ multiplex PCR; TCRdb holds only in-frame clones, not every one. In the table there are almost 700,000 clones, 92% of which are singletons. The CDR3 has 15 residues. Trimming cost V 1 base and J 6 bases, with 14 bases left between them. CDR1 is SGHVS and CDR2 is FNYEAQ in the germline V gene. Sequencing was carried out using naive CD8+ T cells sorted from blood. J is TRBJ2-3 and V is TRBV7-6, with D possibly matching TRBD1 (6 bases). The origin of this receptor is a man aged 30 to 39 in good health. This CDR3 is CASSLDPGTMDTQYF. Written as DNA, the CDR3 is TGTGCCAGCAGCTTAGACCCCGGGACAATGGATACGCAGTATTTT.